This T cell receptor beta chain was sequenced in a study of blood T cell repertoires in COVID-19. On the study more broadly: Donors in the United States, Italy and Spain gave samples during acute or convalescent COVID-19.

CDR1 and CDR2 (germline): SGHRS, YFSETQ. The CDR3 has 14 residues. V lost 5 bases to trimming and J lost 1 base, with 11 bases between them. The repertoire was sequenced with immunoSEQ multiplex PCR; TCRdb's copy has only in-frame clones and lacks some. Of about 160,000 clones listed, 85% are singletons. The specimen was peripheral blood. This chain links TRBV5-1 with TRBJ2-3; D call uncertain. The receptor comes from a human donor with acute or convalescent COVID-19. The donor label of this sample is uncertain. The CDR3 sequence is CASRSQFGTDTQYF. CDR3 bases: TGCGCCAGCAGGTCTCAGTTTGGCACAGATACGCAGTATTTT.